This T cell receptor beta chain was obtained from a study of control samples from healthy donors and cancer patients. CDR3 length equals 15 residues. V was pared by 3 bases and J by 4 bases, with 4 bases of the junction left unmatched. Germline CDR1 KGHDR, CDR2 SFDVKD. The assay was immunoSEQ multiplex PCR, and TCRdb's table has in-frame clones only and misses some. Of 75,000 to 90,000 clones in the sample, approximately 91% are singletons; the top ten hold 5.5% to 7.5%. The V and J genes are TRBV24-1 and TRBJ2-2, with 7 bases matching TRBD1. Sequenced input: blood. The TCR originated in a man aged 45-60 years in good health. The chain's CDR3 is CATSDPGQPTGELFF. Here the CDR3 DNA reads TGTGCCACCAGTGATCCGGGACAGCCCACCGGGGAGCTGTTTTTT.